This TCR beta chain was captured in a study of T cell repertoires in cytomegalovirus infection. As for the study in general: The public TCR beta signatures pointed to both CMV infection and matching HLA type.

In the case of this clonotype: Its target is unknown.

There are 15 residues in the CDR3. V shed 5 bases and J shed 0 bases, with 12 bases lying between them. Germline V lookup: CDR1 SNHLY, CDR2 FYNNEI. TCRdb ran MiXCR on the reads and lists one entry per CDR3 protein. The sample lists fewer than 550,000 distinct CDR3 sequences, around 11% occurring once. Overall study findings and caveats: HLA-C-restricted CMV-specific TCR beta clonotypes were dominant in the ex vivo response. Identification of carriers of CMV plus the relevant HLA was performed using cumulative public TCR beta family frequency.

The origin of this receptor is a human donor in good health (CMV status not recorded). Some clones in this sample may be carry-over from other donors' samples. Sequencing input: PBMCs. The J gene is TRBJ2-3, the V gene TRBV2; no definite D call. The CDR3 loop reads CASSKETLSTDTQYF. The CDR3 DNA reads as TGTGCCAGCAGTAAGGAGACACTCAGCACAGATACGCAGTATTTT. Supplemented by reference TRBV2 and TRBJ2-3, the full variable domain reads EPEVTQTPSHQVTQMGQEVILRCVPISNHLYFYWYRQILGQKVEFLVSFYNNEISEKSEIFDDQFSVERPDGSNFTLKIRSTKLEDSAMYFCASSKETLSTDTQYFGPGTRLTVL.